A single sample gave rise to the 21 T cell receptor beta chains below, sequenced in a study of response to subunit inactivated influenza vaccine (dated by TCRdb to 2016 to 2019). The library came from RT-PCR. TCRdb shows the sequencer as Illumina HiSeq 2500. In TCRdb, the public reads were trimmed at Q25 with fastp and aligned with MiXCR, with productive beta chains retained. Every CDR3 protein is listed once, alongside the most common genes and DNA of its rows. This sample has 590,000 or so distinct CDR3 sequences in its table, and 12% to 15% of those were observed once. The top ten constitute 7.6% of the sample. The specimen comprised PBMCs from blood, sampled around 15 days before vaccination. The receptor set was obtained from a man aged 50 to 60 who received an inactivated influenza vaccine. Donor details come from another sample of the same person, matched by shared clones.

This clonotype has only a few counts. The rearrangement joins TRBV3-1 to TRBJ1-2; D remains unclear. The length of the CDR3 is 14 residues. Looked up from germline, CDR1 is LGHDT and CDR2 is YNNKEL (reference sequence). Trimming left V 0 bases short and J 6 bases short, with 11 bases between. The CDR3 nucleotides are TGTGCCAGCAGCCAAGATTTCCGGAAGAATGGCTACACCTTC. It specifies CASSQDFRKNGYTF.

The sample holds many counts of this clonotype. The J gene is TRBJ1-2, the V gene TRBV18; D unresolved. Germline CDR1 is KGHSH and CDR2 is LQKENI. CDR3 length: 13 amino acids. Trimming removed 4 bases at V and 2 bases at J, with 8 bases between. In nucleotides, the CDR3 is TGTGCCAGCTCACGGTCGGCGAACTATGGCTACACCTTC. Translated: CASSRSANYGYTF. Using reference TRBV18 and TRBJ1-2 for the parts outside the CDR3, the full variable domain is NAGVMQNPRHLVRRRGQEARLRCSPMKGHSHVYWYRQLPEEGLKFMVYLQKENIIDESGMPKERFSAEFPKEGPSILRIQQVVRGDSAAYFCASSRSANYGYTFGSGTRLTVV.

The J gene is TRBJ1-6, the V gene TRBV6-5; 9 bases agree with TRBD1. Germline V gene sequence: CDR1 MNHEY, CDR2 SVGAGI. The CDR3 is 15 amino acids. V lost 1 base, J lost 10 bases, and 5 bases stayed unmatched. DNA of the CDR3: TGTGCCAGCAGTTACTGGGGACAGGGTAAATCACCCCTCCACTTT. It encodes CASSYWGQGKSPLHF.

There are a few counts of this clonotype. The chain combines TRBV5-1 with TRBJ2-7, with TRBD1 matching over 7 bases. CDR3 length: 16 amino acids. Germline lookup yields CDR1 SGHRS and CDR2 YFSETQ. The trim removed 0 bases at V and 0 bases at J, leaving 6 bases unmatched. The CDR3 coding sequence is TGCGCCAGCAGCTTGGCGGCAGGGGGTCACTCCTACGAGCAGTACTTC. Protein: CASSLAAGGHSYEQYF.

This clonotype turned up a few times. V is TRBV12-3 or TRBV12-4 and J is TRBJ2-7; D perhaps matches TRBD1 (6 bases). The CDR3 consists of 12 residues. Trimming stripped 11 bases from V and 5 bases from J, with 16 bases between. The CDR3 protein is CAPGDTLDEQYF. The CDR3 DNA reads TGTGCCCCAGGGGACACCCTCGACGAGCAGTACTTC.

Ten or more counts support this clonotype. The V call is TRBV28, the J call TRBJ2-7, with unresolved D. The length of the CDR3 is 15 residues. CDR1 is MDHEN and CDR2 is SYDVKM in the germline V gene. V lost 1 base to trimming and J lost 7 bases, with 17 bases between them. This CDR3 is CASSLLGSFLEEQYF. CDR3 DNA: TGTGCCAGCAGTTTATTGGGTAGCTTCCTAGAGGAGCAGTACTTC.

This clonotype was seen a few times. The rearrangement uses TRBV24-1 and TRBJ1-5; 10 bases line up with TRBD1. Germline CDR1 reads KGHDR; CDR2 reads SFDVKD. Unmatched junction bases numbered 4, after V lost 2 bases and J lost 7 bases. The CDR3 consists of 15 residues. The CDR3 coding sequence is TGTGCCACCAGTGATTCCCGGACAGGGGGACAGCCCCAGCATTTT. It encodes CATSDSRTGGQPQHF.

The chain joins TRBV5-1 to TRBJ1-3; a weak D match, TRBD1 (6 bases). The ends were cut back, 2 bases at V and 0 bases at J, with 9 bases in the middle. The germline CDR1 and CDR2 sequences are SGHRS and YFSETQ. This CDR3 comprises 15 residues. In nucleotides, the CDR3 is TGCGCCAGCAGCTTCCAGGGGACCTCTGGAAACACCATATATTTT. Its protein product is CASSFQGTSGNTIYF.

CDR3 region: CSARAYKITDTQYF. The CDR3 nucleotides are TGCAGTGCTAGGGCGTATAAGATCACAGATACGCAGTATTTT. V usage is TRBV20-1 and J usage is TRBJ2-3; D is uncertain. From germline, CDR1 is DFQATT and CDR2 SNEGSKA (reference sequence). The V and J ends lost 3 bases and 2 bases respectively, with 12 bases between them. The CDR3 consists of 14 residues.

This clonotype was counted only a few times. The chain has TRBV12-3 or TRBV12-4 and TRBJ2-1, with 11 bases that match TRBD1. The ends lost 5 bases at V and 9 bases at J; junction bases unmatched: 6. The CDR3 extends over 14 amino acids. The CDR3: CASSLRTGGIEQFF. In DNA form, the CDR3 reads TGTGCCAGCAGTCTCCGGACAGGGGGCATTGAGCAGTTCTTC.

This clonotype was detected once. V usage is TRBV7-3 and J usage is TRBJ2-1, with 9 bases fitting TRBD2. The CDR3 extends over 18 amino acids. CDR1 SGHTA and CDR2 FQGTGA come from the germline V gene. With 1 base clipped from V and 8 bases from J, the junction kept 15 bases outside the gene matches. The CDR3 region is CASSLKKSGGRARDEQFF. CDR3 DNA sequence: TGTGCCAGCAGCTTAAAAAAATCGGGCGGGAGGGCCCGGGATGAGCAGTTCTTC.

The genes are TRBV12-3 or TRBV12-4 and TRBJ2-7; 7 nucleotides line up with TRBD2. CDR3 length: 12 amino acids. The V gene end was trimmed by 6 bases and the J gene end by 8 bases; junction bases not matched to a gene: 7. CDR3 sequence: CASRQSGGQQYF. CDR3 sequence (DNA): TGTGCCAGCAGGCAGTCGGGGGGTCAGCAGTACTTC.

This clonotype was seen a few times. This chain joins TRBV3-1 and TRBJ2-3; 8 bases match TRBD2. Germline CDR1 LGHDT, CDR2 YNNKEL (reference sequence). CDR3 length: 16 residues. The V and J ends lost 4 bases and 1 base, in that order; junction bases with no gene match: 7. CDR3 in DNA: TGTGCCAGCAGCCCACGGGCACTAGCGGGCACAGATACGCAGTATTTT. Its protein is CASSPRALAGTDTQYF.

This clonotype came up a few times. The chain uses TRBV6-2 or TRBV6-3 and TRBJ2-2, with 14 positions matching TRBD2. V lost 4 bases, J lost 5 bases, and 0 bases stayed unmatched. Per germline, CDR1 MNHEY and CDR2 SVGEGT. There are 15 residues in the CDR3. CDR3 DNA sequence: TGTGCCAGCAGTTGGACTAGCGGGAGGACCGGGGAGCTGTTTTTT. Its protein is CASSWTSGRTGELFF.

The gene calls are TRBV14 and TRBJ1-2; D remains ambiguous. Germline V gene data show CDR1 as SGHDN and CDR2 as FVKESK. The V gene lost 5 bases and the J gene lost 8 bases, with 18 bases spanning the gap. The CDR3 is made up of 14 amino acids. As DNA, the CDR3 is TGTGCCAGCAGCACCCGGACGATGCCCGGCGGCTACACCTTC. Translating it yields CASSTRTMPGGYTF.

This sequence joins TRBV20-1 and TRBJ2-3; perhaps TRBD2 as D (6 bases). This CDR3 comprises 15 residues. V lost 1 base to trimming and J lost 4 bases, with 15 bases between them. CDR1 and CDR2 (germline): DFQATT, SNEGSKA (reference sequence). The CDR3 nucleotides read TGCAGTGCTAGAGTGGGGGGTAGTAGCGCAGATACGCAGTATTTT. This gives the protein CSARVGGSSADTQYF.

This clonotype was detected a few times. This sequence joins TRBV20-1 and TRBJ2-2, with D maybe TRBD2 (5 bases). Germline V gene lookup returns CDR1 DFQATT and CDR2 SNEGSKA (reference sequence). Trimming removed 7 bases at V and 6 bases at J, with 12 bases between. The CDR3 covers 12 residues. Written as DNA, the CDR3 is TGCAGTGTCGTCGGGGATTCCGGGGAGCTGTTTTTT. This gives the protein CSVVGDSGELFF.

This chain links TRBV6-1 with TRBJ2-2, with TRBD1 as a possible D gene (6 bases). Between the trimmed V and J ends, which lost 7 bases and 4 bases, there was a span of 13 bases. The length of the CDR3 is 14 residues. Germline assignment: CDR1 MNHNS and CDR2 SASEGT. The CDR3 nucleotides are TGTGCCAGCAATCCCAGAGGGGGCACCGGGGAGCTGTTTTTT. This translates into CASNPRGGTGELFF.

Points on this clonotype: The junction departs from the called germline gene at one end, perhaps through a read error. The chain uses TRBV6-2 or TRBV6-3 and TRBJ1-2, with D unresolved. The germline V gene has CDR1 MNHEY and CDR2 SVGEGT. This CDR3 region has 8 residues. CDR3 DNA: TGTGCCAGCAGTAGGGAGTCCTTC. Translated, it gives CASSRESF.

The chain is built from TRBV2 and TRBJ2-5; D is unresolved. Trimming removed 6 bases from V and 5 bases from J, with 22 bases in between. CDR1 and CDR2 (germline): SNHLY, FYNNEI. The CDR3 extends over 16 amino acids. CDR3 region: CASSALISESRETQYF. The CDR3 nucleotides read TGTGCCAGCAGCGCCCTCATAAGTGAATCCCGGGAGACCCAGTACTTC.

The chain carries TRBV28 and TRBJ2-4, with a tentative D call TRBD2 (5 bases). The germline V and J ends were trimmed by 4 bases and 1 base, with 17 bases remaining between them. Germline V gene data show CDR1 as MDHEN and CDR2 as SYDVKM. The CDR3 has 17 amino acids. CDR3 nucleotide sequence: TGTGCCAGCAGTTGGAGTCCGGAGGCGGTGGCCAAAAACATTCAGTACTTC. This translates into CASSWSPEAVAKNIQYF. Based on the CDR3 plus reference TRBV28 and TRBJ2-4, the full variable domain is DVKVTQSSRYLVKRTGEKVFLECVQDMDHENMFWYRQDPGLGLRLIYFSYDVKMKEKGDIPEGYSVSREKKERFSLILESASTNQTSMYLCASSWSPEAVAKNIQYFGAGTRLSVL.